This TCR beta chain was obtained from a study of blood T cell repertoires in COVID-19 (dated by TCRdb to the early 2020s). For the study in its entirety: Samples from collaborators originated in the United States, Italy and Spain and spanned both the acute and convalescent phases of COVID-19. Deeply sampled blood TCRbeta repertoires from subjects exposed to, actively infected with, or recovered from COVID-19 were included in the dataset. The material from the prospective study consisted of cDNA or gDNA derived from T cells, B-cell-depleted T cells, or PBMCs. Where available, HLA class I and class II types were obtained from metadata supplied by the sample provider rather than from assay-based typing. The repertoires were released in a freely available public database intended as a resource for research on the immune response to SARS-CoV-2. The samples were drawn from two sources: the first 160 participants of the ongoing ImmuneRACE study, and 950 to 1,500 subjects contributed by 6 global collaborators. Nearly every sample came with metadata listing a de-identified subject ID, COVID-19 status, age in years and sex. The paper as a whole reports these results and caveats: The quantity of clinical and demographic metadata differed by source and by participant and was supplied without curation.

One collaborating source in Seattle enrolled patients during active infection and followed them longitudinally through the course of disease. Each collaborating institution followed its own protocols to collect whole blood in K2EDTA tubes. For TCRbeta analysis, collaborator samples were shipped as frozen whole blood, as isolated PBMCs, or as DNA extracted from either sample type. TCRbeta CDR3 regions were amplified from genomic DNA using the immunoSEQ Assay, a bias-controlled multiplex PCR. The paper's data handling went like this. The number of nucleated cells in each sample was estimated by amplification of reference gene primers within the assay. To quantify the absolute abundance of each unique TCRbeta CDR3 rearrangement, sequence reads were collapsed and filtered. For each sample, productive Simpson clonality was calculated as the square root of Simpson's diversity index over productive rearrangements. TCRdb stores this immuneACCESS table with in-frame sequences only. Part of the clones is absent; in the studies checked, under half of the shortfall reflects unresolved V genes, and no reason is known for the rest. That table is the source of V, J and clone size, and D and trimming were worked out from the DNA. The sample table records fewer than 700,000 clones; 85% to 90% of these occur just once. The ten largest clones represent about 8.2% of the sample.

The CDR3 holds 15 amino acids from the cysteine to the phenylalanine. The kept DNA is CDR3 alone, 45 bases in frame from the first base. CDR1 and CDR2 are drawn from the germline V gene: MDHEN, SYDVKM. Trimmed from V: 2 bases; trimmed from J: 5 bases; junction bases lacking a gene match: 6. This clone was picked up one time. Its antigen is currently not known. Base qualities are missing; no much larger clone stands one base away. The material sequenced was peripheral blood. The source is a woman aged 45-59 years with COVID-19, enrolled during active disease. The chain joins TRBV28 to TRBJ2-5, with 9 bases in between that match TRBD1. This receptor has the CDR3 CASSLGGQGGETQYF. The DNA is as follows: TGTGCCAGCAGTTTAGGGGGACAGGGAGGCGAGACCCAGTACTTC.